The 27 T cell receptor beta chains presented below share a single source sample, sequenced in a study of blood T cell repertoires in COVID-19. Libraries were prepared by immunoSEQ multiplex PCR; TCRdb keeps only in-frame clonotypes and omits some of them. The table lists about 40,000 clones, 85% of them singletons, with roughly 13% in the top ten. The sequenced sample consisted of peripheral blood. These receptors were taken from a human donor in a cohort sampled during active COVID-19.

This clone has just a few counts. In DNA form, the CDR3 reads TGTGCCAGCAGTGAAATGGGACAGCGTGAAAAACTGTTTTTT. Protein: CASSEMGQREKLFF. The J gene is TRBJ1-4, the V gene TRBV6-1; 7 bases agree with TRBD1. V shed 2 bases, J shed 7 bases, and the junction held 4 bases outside the gene matches. CDR3 length: 14 amino acids. Germline lookup yields CDR1 MNHNS and CDR2 SASEGT.

The gene calls are TRBV18 and TRBJ1-5, with 8 bases fitting TRBD1. Looked up from germline, CDR1 is KGHSH and CDR2 is LQKENI. The CDR3 is 14 amino acids. The trim removed 3 bases at V and 11 bases at J, leaving 9 bases unmatched. CDR3 sequence reads: CASSPDRATGSQHF. CDR3 sequence (DNA): TGTGCCAGCTCACCGGACAGGGCGACGGGGTCCCAGCATTTT.

This clone has a single count. The V gene is TRBV3-1 (or the pseudogene TRBV3-2), the J gene TRBJ1-5; possible D gene TRBD1, 5 bases. Germline CDR1 is LGHDT and CDR2 is YNNKEL (reference sequence). V was pared by 0 bases and J by 2 bases, with 17 bases between. The CDR3 is 18 residues long. The CDR3 loop is CASSQDLGVEGGNQPQHF. For the CDR3, the DNA is TGTGCCAGCAGCCAAGACCTGGGGGTGGAGGGAGGCAATCAGCCCCAGCATTTT.

The V and J genes are TRBV27 and TRBJ2-1; the D gene is possibly TRBD1 (6 bases). Looked up from germline, CDR1 is MNHEY and CDR2 is SMNVEV (reference sequence). The germline V and J ends were trimmed by 5 bases and 0 bases, with 17 bases remaining between them. CDR3 length: 17 amino acids. CDR3 DNA sequence: TGTGCCAGCAGTCCACGGACAGTTAGGAGCTCCTACAATGAGCAGTTCTTC. It translates to CASSPRTVRSSYNEQFF.

This clone was counted a single time. This chain uses TRBV5-1 with TRBJ1-2; the D is unclear. The V gene lost 4 bases and the J gene lost 8 bases, with 12 bases spanning the gap. CDR1 SGHRS and CDR2 YFSETQ come from the germline V gene. The CDR3 is made up of 12 amino acids. The CDR3 nucleotides read TGCGCCAGCAGCCTACCGGAGAGCGGCTACACCTTC. Translating gives CASSLPESGYTF.

The chain uses TRBV10-3 and TRBJ2-7, with D uncertain. In germline, CDR1 is ENHRY, CDR2 SYGVKD. The CDR3 sequence is 17 residues long. Trimming took 3 bases from V and 0 from J, leaving 18 bases between them. The DNA of the CDR3 is TGTGCCATCAGTGATGCTGGTTCGGCGCGGTTCTCCTACGAGCAGTACTTC. Encoded protein: CAISDAGSARFSYEQYF.

This chain joins TRBV29-1 and TRBJ2-3; D call uncertain. The CDR3 runs to 15 residues. Trimming stripped 2 bases from V and 4 bases from J, with 16 bases between. Germline CDR1 is SQVTM and CDR2 is ANQGSEA. CDR3 in DNA: TGCAGCGTTGAACGTAGCTCCCAAAATTCAGATACGCAGTATTTT. This translates into CSVERSSQNSDTQYF.

This rearrangement joins TRBV5-1 to TRBJ2-1, with 7 bases matching TRBD2. The germline gives CDR1 SGHRS, CDR2 YFSETQ. The CDR3 totals 15 residues. The J segment lost 4 bases and the V segment lost 4 bases, leaving 8 bases of the junction unmatched. The CDR3, as DNA: TGCGCCAGCAGCCCCCGGGGGGAAAGATACAATGAGCAGTTCTTC. Its translation is CASSPRGERYNEQFF.

The chain links TRBV18 to TRBJ2-1, with 10 bases lining up with TRBD2. Germline lookup yields CDR1 KGHSH and CDR2 LQKENI. This CDR3 contains 16 residues. The V and J ends lost 6 bases and 5 bases, in that order; junction bases with no gene match: 10. Written as DNA, the CDR3 is TGTGCCAGCTCCTCCCCATCTAGCGGGGGACACAATGAGCAGTTCTTC. This sequence encodes CASSSPSSGGHNEQFF.

This sequence joins TRBV29-1 and TRBJ1-2; 9 bases agree with TRBD1. The junction had 2 bases not matched to a gene; V was cut back by 6 bases and J by 6 bases. Germline-derived CDR1 and CDR2 are SQVTM and ANQGSEA. CDR3 length: 11 amino acids. CDR3 DNA: TGCAGCGTCGGGACAGGGAATGGCTACACCTTC. Residues: CSVGTGNGYTF.

V usage is TRBV5-5 and J usage is TRBJ1-3; D not resolved. The germline CDR1 and CDR2 sequences are SGHKS and YYEKEE (reference sequence). The CDR3 has 16 residues. The V end lost 0 bases, the J end lost 0 bases, and 10 bases lay between the germline ends. The CDR3 reads CASSLASTYSGNTIYF. The DNA of the CDR3 is TGTGCCAGCAGCTTGGCCTCAACCTACTCTGGAAACACCATATATTTT.

This clone was seen once. This chain uses TRBV19 with TRBJ2-1; 8 bases agree with TRBD2. Germline V gives CDR1 LNHDA, CDR2 SQIVND (reference sequence). The CDR3 has 18 amino acids. Unmatched junction bases numbered 16, after V lost 2 bases and J lost 7 bases. The CDR3: CASSIISGGTRHRNEQFF. CDR3 DNA: TGTGCCAGTAGTATAATATCGGGGGGGACTAGGCATCGTAATGAGCAGTTCTTC.

This rearrangement joins TRBV12-2 to TRBJ2-1; the tabulated D call, TRBD2, remains unverified against the DNA. TRBV12-2 is termed a pseudogene. The CDR3 sequence is 17 residues long. CDR3 DNA sequence: TGTGCAAGTCGCTTAGATTCGGCGCCGAGGCGGGCCAATGAGCAGTTCTTC. This encodes CASRLDSAPRRANEQFF.

The V and J genes are TRBV2 and TRBJ1-5; a possible D gene is TRBD1 (5 bases). The CDR3 sequence is 14 residues long. Between the trimmed V and J ends, which lost 11 bases and 4 bases, there was a span of 18 bases. CDR1 is SNHLY, CDR2 FYNNEI, per germline. CDR3 DNA: TGTGCCTCGCGCCGGGGGACCTCGAATCAGCCCCAGCATTTT. Its translation: CASRRGTSNQPQHF.

Only one count was recorded for this clone. The V gene is TRBV6-5, the J gene TRBJ2-7, with a weak D call TRBD1 (6 bases). The CDR3 consists of 12 residues. Germline V CDR1 and CDR2: MNHEY, SVGAGI. The V end was cut by 7 bases, the J end by 3 bases, with 10 bases between. CDR3 sequence: CASTGQIYEQYF. The CDR3 nucleotides read TGTGCCAGCACAGGACAGATCTACGAGCAGTACTTC.

The chain has TRBV12-3 or TRBV12-4 and TRBJ2-5; TRBD1 agrees at 7 bases. The CDR3 sequence is 12 residues long. The V segment lost 3 bases and the J segment 13 bases; nucleotides outside the gene matches: 8. DNA for the CDR3: TGTGCCAGCAGTTTCCCAGACAGGGCCCTGTACTTC. The encoded protein is CASSFPDRALYF.

The V call is TRBV11-3, the J call TRBJ2-5; no firm D call. Deletions cut 1 base from V and 2 bases from J, with 5 bases between. CDR1 is SGHNT and CDR2 is YENEEA in the germline V gene. The CDR3 has 13 residues. DNA for the CDR3: TGTGCCAGCAGCTTAGTACAGCAAGAGACCCAGTACTTC. It yields the protein CASSLVQQETQYF.

The V call is TRBV5-1, the J call TRBJ2-7, with D possibly being TRBD2 (6 bases). The CDR3 has 19 amino acids. V shed 5 bases and J shed 3 bases, with 30 bases lying between them. CDR1 SGHRS and CDR2 YFSETQ come from the germline V gene. CDR3 residues: CASRKRRAMGGTELYEQYF. The CDR3 nucleotides read TGCGCCAGCAGGAAAAGACGGGCTATGGGGGGAACTGAACTCTACGAGCAGTACTTC.

The sample holds a few counts of this clone. J is TRBJ1-1 and V is TRBV5-5; D might be TRBD1 (5 bases). Trimming shortened V by 4 bases and J by 1 base, and 14 bases separated the two germline ends. The CDR3 runs to 15 residues. Germline V gives CDR1 SGHKS, CDR2 YYEKEE (reference sequence). In DNA, the CDR3 is TGTGCCAGCAGCCCCCCAAGCAGGGCGAACACTGAAGCTTTCTTT. It codes for CASSPPSRANTEAFF.

The chain couples TRBV10-3 to TRBJ2-3, with 8 bases matching TRBD2. The trim removed 2 bases at V and 0 bases at J, leaving 10 bases unmatched. Germline loops: CDR1 ENHRY, CDR2 SYGVKD. This CDR3 region has 18 residues. The DNA for the CDR3 is TGTGCCATCAGTGAGCCAAGAGGTAGCGGGGCTAGCACAGATACGCAGTATTTT. It is translated as CAISEPRGSGASTDTQYF.

The rearrangement joins TRBV7-3 to TRBJ1-1; D uncertain. The germline V and J ends were trimmed by 5 bases and 2 bases, with 9 bases remaining between them. The CDR3 sequence is 13 residues long. Germline V CDR1 and CDR2: SGHTA, FQGTGA. CDR3 DNA sequence: TGTGCCAGCAGCCTAGTTACCAACACTGAAGCTTTCTTT. This codes for CASSLVTNTEAFF.

The V and J genes are TRBV4-1 and TRBJ1-3, with 10 bases fitting TRBD1. The CDR3 runs to 17 residues. The germline V gene encodes CDR1 MGHRA and CDR2 YSYEKL. Trimming cost V 7 bases and J 0 bases; bases outside gene matches: 9. CDR3 loop: CASTPPGQGSSGNTIYF. The CDR3 DNA follows: TGCGCCAGCACCCCCCCGGGACAGGGGTCCTCTGGAAACACCATATATTTT.

This chain connects TRBV10-3 to TRBJ1-1; 7 nucleotides match TRBD1. The CDR3 is made up of 19 amino acids. Germline CDR1 is ENHRY and CDR2 is SYGVKD. Trimming took 4 bases from V and 0 from J; bases not matched to a gene: 17. DNA of the CDR3: TGTGCCATCAGTGCCACCTCGCCTTGGACAGGAGGAATGAACACTGAAGCTTTCTTT. Amino acid sequence: CAISATSPWTGGMNTEAFF.

This clone appeared a few times. V gene TRBV18 combines with J gene TRBJ2-7; TRBD1 matches 9 bases. The CDR3 runs to 17 residues. Germline CDR1 is KGHSH and CDR2 is LQKENI. Trimming cost V 3 bases and J 1 base; bases outside gene matches: 10. In nucleotides, the CDR3 is TGTGCCAGCTCACCTGCCGACAGGGGGATTGGGTCCTACGAGCAGTACTTC. It specifies CASSPADRGIGSYEQYF.

V and J are TRBV4-1 and TRBJ1-4, with D tentatively TRBD1 (5 bases). The length of the CDR3 is 16 residues. Germline V lookup: CDR1 MGHRA, CDR2 YSYEKL. Trimming pared 0 bases from V and 3 bases from J, leaving 11 bases between. CDR3 bases: TGCGCCAGCAGCCAAGACGGGCTCAGGGCTAATGAAAAACTGTTTTTT. Translated, it gives CASSQDGLRANEKLFF.

The V call is TRBV5-1, the J call TRBJ2-2; weak D call: TRBD2 (6 bases). V was trimmed by 3 bases and J by 5 bases, leaving 8 bases between them. The germline gives CDR1 SGHRS, CDR2 YFSETQ. The CDR3 covers 13 residues. The CDR3 is CASSYGTTGELFF. The CDR3 DNA reads as TGCGCCAGCAGCTACGGGACTACCGGGGAGCTGTTTTTT.

The rearrangement links TRBV3-1 (or the pseudogene TRBV3-2) to TRBJ2-2; D gene uncertain. Trimming shortened V by 3 bases and J by 1 base, and 9 bases separated the two germline ends. The CDR3 is made up of 15 amino acids. Per the germline V gene, CDR1 is LGHDT and CDR2 is YNNKEL (reference sequence). The CDR3: CASSHSAQNTGELFF. The CDR3 bases are TGTGCCAGCAGCCACTCTGCGCAGAACACCGGGGAGCTGTTTTTT.